The 21 T cell receptor beta chains below come from one sample, sequenced in a study of PD-L1 blockade in urothelial cancer. This sample's time point: peripheral blood 6 weeks after treatment start. Profiled with immunoSEQ multiplex PCR; TCRdb holds only in-frame clones, not every one. The data contain around 110,000 clones, around 90% of them singletons. Source: PBMCs, taken around atezolizumab (anti-PD-L1) treatment. The receptor source for this set is a man in his sixties with urothelial cancer.

V is TRBV10-1 and J is TRBJ2-5; tentative D call: TRBD2 (7 bases). V gave up 3 bases and J gave up 4 bases, with 12 bases separating them. The CDR3 has 14 residues. Germline V gene lookup returns CDR1 WNHNN and CDR2 SYGVQD (reference sequence). CDR3 residues: CASSDHREGETQYF. The DNA for the CDR3 is TGCGCCAGCAGTGACCACAGGGAGGGAGAGACCCAGTACTTC.

The rearrangement uses TRBV5-4 and TRBJ2-5; a possible D gene is TRBD1 (5 bases). Germline CDR1 reads SGHNT; CDR2 reads YYREEE (reference sequence). The CDR3 is 15 residues long. V lost 1 base to trimming and J lost 4 bases, with 14 bases between them. CDR3 sequence: CASSLPKTESETQYF. The CDR3 region has the DNA TGTGCCAGCAGCTTGCCTAAGACAGAATCAGAGACCCAGTACTTC.

The chain has TRBV2 and TRBJ2-7, with D possibly being TRBD2 (6 bases). This CDR3 is built from 13 residues. Germline values: CDR1 SNHLY, CDR2 FYNNEI. The V and J ends lost 1 base and 6 bases respectively, with 10 bases between them. CDR3 bases: TGTGCCAGCAGTGAAGTTGGGACTTCCGAGCAGTACTTC. Protein sequence: CASSEVGTSEQYF.

This sequence joins TRBV7-2 and TRBJ1-4; D gene uncertain. The CDR3 contains 14 residues. Germline CDR1 and CDR2: SGHTA and FQGNSA. V was trimmed by 1 base and J by 5 bases, leaving 8 bases between them. The DNA of the CDR3 is TGTGCCAGCAGCTTAGGGGCGGGGAATGAAAAACTGTTTTTT. Its protein product is CASSLGAGNEKLFF. Complete variable domain (other parts from reference TRBV7-2 and TRBJ1-4): GAGVSQSPSNKVTEKGKDVELRCDPISGHTALYWYRQSLGQGLEFLIYFQGNSAPDKSGLPSDRFSAERTGGSVSTLTIQRTQQEDSAVYLCASSLGAGNEKLFFGSGTQLSVL.

The chain joins TRBV7-9 to TRBJ2-2, with 9 bases fitting TRBD1. The CDR3 has 15 amino acids. J lost 3 bases, V lost 1 base, and 0 bases had no gene match. From germline, CDR1 is SEHNR and CDR2 FQNEAQ (reference sequence). This chain's CDR3 is CASSLGQGDTGELFF. CDR3 nucleotides: TGTGCCAGCAGCTTAGGACAGGGGGACACCGGGGAGCTGTTTTTT.

CDR3 in DNA: TGTGCCAGCAGTATCGACAACTCTGGGGCCAACGTCCTGACTTTC. Its translation: CASSIDNSGANVLTF. The chain links TRBV6-6 to TRBJ2-6; D is unresolved. Deletions cut 5 bases from V and 0 bases from J, with 8 bases between. The CDR3 runs 15 residues. Germline-derived CDR1 and CDR2 are MNHNY and SVGAGI (reference sequence).

The chain combines TRBV18 with TRBJ2-7; TRBD1 is a possible D gene (6 bases). Trimming removed 6 bases at V and 2 bases at J, with 14 bases between. The CDR3 has 14 amino acids. The V gene's germline CDR1 is KGHSH and CDR2 LQKENI. CDR3 bases: TGTGCCAGCTCGCGCGCGGACAGCCCCTACGAGCAGTACTTC. Translated, it gives CASSRADSPYEQYF.

The rearrangement links TRBV10-3 to TRBJ2-3; TRBD1 agrees at 9 bases. Germline-derived CDR1 and CDR2 are ENHRY and SYGVKD. The CDR3 sequence is 22 residues long. V lost 7 bases to trimming and J lost 4 bases; unmatched junction nucleotides: 30. The CDR3 DNA reads as TGTGCCATCAAAGAGGGACAGGGCCAGTTGAGGCCTAGCGGAGTTTGGCCAGATACGCAGTATTTT. Translating it yields CAIKEGQGQLRPSGVWPDTQYF.

The CDR3 here is CASSLAAGSEQYF. CDR3 bases: TGTGCCAGCAGCTTAGCAGCGGGGAGCGAGCAGTACTTC. This sequence joins TRBV7-2 and TRBJ2-7; 7 bases line up with TRBD2. The CDR3 sequence is 13 residues long. Trimming cost V 0 bases and J 6 bases; bases outside gene matches: 2. Germline V gene lookup returns CDR1 SGHTA and CDR2 FQGNSA.

The sample holds one count of this clone. This chain uses TRBV9 with TRBJ2-3; 11 bases are shared with TRBD2. In germline, CDR1 is SGDLS, CDR2 YYNGEE. CDR3 length equals 18 residues. Trimming at V came to 3 bases and at J to 1 base, leaving 10 bases not matched to a gene. Here the CDR3 DNA reads TGTGCCAGCAGCGATACATATAGCGGGAGGGGGGGCACAGATACGCAGTATTTT. Its protein product is CASSDTYSGRGGTDTQYF.

The chain recombines TRBV6-1 with TRBJ2-3, with D hard to call. V lost 4 bases to trimming and J lost 2 bases, with 13 bases between them. Germline V CDR1 and CDR2: MNHNS, SASEGT. The CDR3 is made up of 15 amino acids. The CDR3 here is CASSGLPPSTDTQYF. DNA of the CDR3: TGTGCCAGCAGTGGGCTCCCACCCTCCACAGATACGCAGTATTTT.

The chain has TRBV7-8 and TRBJ2-5; the D gene is possibly TRBD2 (6 bases). With 5 bases removed from V and 5 bases from J, the gap between germline ends came to 12 bases. The V gene's germline CDR1 is SGHVS and CDR2 FQNEAQ. The CDR3 contains 13 residues. The CDR3 sequence is CASSPWGRETQYF. DNA for the CDR3: TGTGCCAGCAGCCCTTGGGGGAGGGAGACCCAGTACTTC. The variable domain in full, completed from reference TRBV7-8 and TRBJ2-5, reads GAGVSQSPRYKVAKRGQDVALRCDPISGHVSLFWYQQALGQGPEFLTYFQNEAQLDKSGLPSDRFFAERPEGSVSTLKIQRTQQEDSAVYLCASSPWGRETQYFGPGTRLLVL.

This clone came up once. The rearrangement uses TRBV5-1 and TRBJ1-1; D gene ambiguous. Trimming stripped 0 bases from V and 4 bases from J, with 13 bases between. This CDR3 region has 15 residues. In germline, CDR1 is SGHRS, CDR2 YFSETQ. CDR3 coding DNA: TGCGCCAGCAGCTTGGTGGGAGGAGGAGTCACTGAAGCTTTCTTT. Residues: CASSLVGGGVTEAFF.

In this sample, this clone is medium-sized. The CDR3 DNA reads TGCGCCAGCAGCTTGGGGGCAGGGGCCTACGAGCAGTACTTC. Translation gives CASSLGAGAYEQYF. The rearrangement joins TRBV5-1 to TRBJ2-7; TRBD1 is a possible D gene (6 bases). The CDR3 is made up of 14 amino acids. V was clipped by 0 bases and J by 2 bases, with 9 bases between them. CDR1 is SGHRS and CDR2 is YFSETQ in the germline V gene.

The chain has TRBV5-6 and TRBJ1-1, with 8 bases that match TRBD1. V was pared by 5 bases and J by 8 bases, with 8 bases of the junction left unmatched. The CDR3 contains 13 residues. Germline V gives CDR1 SGHDT, CDR2 YYEEEE. CDR3 amino acids: CASSLSGGVEAFF. CDR3 nucleotide sequence: TGTGCCAGCAGTCTTTCAGGGGGCGTAGAAGCTTTCTTT. The full variable domain, its missing parts supplied by reference TRBV5-6 and TRBJ1-1, is DAGVTQSPTHLIKTRGQQVTLRCSPKSGHDTVSWYQQALGQGPQFIFQYYEEEERQRGNFPDRFSGHQFPNYSSELNVNALLLGDSALYLCASSLSGGVEAFFGQGTRLTVV.

V is TRBV28 and J is TRBJ1-1; D not certain. The CDR3 has 15 residues. The germline V and J ends were trimmed by 4 bases and 5 bases, with 17 bases remaining between them. The V gene's germline CDR1 is MDHEN and CDR2 SYDVKM. In DNA, the CDR3 is TGTGCCAGCAGTTCCCCCGGACTGTGGAAGACTGAAGCTTTCTTT. Its protein is CASSSPGLWKTEAFF.

This chain uses TRBV6-5 with TRBJ2-2; D perhaps matches TRBD1 (6 bases). The CDR3 has 14 amino acids. Germline values: CDR1 MNHEY, CDR2 SVGAGI. The ends were cut back, 2 bases at V and 6 bases at J, with 10 bases in the middle. The CDR3, as DNA: TGTGCCAGCAGTTACCTCCAGGGGTCCGGGGAGCTGTTTTTT. Residues: CASSYLQGSGELFF.

The chain has TRBV30 and TRBJ2-1, with 13 positions matching TRBD2. V shed 3 bases, J shed 9 bases, and the junction held 5 bases outside the gene matches. The CDR3 has 14 amino acids. The germline V gene encodes CDR1 GTSNPN and CDR2 SVGIG (reference sequence). CDR3 in DNA: TGTGCCTGGAGCGGGACTAGCGGGATGGCTGAGCAGTTCTTC. Translated, it gives CAWSGTSGMAEQFF.

A note on this clone: Additional DNA sequences in this sample encode the identical CDR3. This chain joins TRBV5-1 and TRBJ2-7, with a weak D call TRBD1 (5 bases). The CDR3 length is 12 residues. The germline CDR1 and CDR2 sequences are SGHRS and YFSETQ. Trimming left V 2 bases short and J 3 bases short, with 6 bases between. In DNA form, the CDR3 reads TGCGCCAGCAGCTTCCAGGGCTACGAGCAGTACTTC. Protein: CASSFQGYEQYF.

The V call is TRBV7-3, the J call TRBJ2-1; D may be TRBD1 (6 bases). The V end lost 1 base, the J end lost 6 bases, and 13 bases lay between the germline ends. Germline lookup yields CDR1 SGHTA and CDR2 FQGTGA. CDR3 length: 15 amino acids. The CDR3 loop reads CASSLMAGESNEQFF. CDR3 in DNA: TGTGCCAGCAGCTTAATGGCAGGGGAAAGCAATGAGCAGTTCTTC.

In its sample, this clone was seen once. This chain uses TRBV7-6 with TRBJ2-2, with 7 bases matching TRBD1. Germline-derived CDR1 and CDR2 are SGHVS and FNYEAQ. The ends lost 5 bases at V and 8 bases at J; junction bases unmatched: 8. This CDR3 is 14 amino acids long. The CDR3 sequence is CASSPTGAVGELFF. The CDR3 DNA reads as TGTGCCAGCAGCCCCACAGGGGCGGTAGGGGAGCTGTTTTTT.